This entry is about one TCR beta chain. The entry originates in a study of patients and donors after allogeneic stem cell transplantation. The germline V gene has CDR1 LGHDT and CDR2 YNNKEL (reference sequence). The CDR3 consists of 18 residues. With 0 bases removed from V and 5 bases from J, the gap between germline ends came to 17 bases. TCRdb itself ran the RT-PCR reads through MiXCR, one entry per CDR3 protein. The sample lists 150,000 to 200,000 distinct CDR3 sequences, 24% occurring once. The sequencing input was blood, either unsorted or a sorted T cell fraction (not recorded which). The clonotype originates from a human donor who was either an allogeneic HSCT recipient or a stem cell or donor lymphocyte infusion donor (not recorded which). It is not recorded whose cells these are; they may come from a transplant donor. The chain employs TRBV3-1 and TRBJ1-6, with D maybe TRBD1 (6 bases). CDR3 sequence reads: CASSQDRRQGYDNSPLHF. CDR3 DNA: TGTGCCAGCAGCCAAGATCGCCGGCAGGGGTATGATAATTCACCCCTCCACTTT.